This TCR beta chain was recorded in a study of OX40 agonist ivuxolimab in advanced cancers. As for the study in general: Administration of intravenous ivuxolimab to patients occurred every 2 weeks at 0.01 to 10 mg/kg. From 23 to 79 years was the age range, with a mean of around 57 years, and around 84% were male. Study results and limitations: CD4+ and CD8+ blood T cells expanded clonally by week 6 at 0.1 to 3.0 mg/kg. Compared with others, partial responders at 0.1-3.0 mg/kg displayed clonal expansion among the lowest.

Of note for this clone: What it binds is not known.

Profiling relied on immunoSEQ multiplex PCR, and the TCRdb table lists in-frame clones only, not all of them. The profile shows about 66,000 clones, about 77% of them singletons. V was pared by 6 bases and J by 9 bases, with 11 bases of the junction left unmatched. This CDR3 contains 15 residues. From germline, CDR1 is MNHNS and CDR2 SASEGT. The clonotype was recovered from an adult with an advanced solid tumor such as melanoma, head and neck, liver or kidney cancer. This chain uses TRBV6-1 with TRBJ2-1; 10 bases agree with TRBD1. The input for sequencing was CD4+ or CD8+ T cells sorted from blood, taken in a trial of the OX40 agonist ivuxolimab. The DNA of the CDR3 is TGTGCCAGCAGGGTGGGGGACAGGGGTGTCGGTGAGCAGTTCTTC. Residues: CASRVGDRGVGEQFF.